A single sample is the source of the 23 T cell receptor beta chains below, sequenced in a study of metastatic and nonmetastatic thyroid tumors. Using MiXCR, TCRdb re-called clones from the PCR reads. The sample holds tens of thousands of clones; over 15% are singletons and the top ten take 10%. Every patient was untreated before thyroid surgery. Sequenced material: blood. These receptor sequences come from a female donor with papillary thyroid cancer or a benign thyroid nodule (not recorded which). Some clones in this sample may be carry-over from other donors' samples.

This clone was seen ten or more times. This rearrangement joins TRBV20-1 to TRBJ1-6; TRBD1 is a possible D gene (5 bases). The V end lost 1 base, the J end lost 7 bases, and 14 bases lay between the germline ends. Germline CDR1 DFQATT, CDR2 SNEGSKA (reference sequence). CDR3 length: 15 amino acids. The CDR3, as DNA: TGCAGTGCTAGAGCTGCAGGGTGGGGAAATTCACCCCTCCACTTT. Translated, it gives CSARAAGWGNSPLHF.

The chain carries TRBV5-1 and TRBJ2-3, with no clear D. Germline lookup yields CDR1 SGHRS and CDR2 YFSETQ. V was pared by 4 bases and J by 4 bases, with 10 bases between. This CDR3 is built from 13 residues. This CDR3 is CASSNGTPDTQYF. The CDR3 DNA follows: TGCGCCAGCAGCAATGGTACCCCAGATACGCAGTATTTT.

The V and J genes are TRBV20-1 and TRBJ2-2; weak D call: TRBD2 (5 bases). The germline V gene has CDR1 DFQATT and CDR2 SNEGSKA (reference sequence). This CDR3 is 14 amino acids long. V lost 2 bases and J lost 4, with 11 bases in between. The DNA for the CDR3 is TGCAGTGCTAGATCCGGCGGGTCCACCGGGGAGCTGTTTTTT. Translating gives CSARSGGSTGELFF.

This clone occurred a few times. The V call is TRBV27, the J call TRBJ1-3; 7 bases agree with TRBD1. The CDR3 spans 15 residues. The J segment lost 0 bases and the V segment lost 4 bases, leaving 3 bases of the junction unmatched. The germline CDR1 and CDR2 sequences are MNHEY and SMNVEV (reference sequence). CDR3 nucleotides: TGTGCCAGCAGTTCGACAGGGCTCTCTGGAAACACCATATATTTT. Its translation is CASSSTGLSGNTIYF.

The chain has TRBV20-1 and TRBJ2-7; D possibly corresponds to TRBD2 (6 bases). CDR3 length equals 15 residues. Germline loops: CDR1 DFQATT, CDR2 SNEGSKA (reference sequence). V lost 0 bases to trimming and J lost 5 bases, with 17 bases between them. The CDR3 loop is CSARDPRESTNEQYF. CDR3 coding DNA: TGCAGTGCTAGAGATCCCCGGGAGAGTACCAACGAGCAGTACTTC.

This clone was observed many times. The rearrangement links TRBV7-8 to TRBJ1-1; possibly TRBD1 for D (5 bases). Germline V gene data show CDR1 as SGHVS and CDR2 as FQNEAQ. Between the trimmed V and J ends, which lost 1 base and 1 base, there was a span of 13 bases. CDR3 size: 16 residues. Here the CDR3 reads CASSLDVWGGNTEAFF. CDR3 DNA: TGTGCCAGCAGCTTAGATGTTTGGGGGGGGAACACTGAAGCTTTCTTT.

To note about this clone: Sequence at one end of the junction differs from germline and may be a read error. The chain is built from TRBV20-1 and TRBJ2-3; 7 bases fit TRBD2. The CDR3 is made up of 15 amino acids. Germline-derived CDR1 and CDR2 are DFQATT and SNEGSKA (reference sequence). Here the CDR3 DNA reads TGCAGTGCCCCCACCGCGGGAGTAGGGGAAGATAAGCAGTATTTT. As protein: CSAPTAGVGEDKQYF.

The sample holds many counts of this clone. The chain uses TRBV11-3 and TRBJ2-3; weak D call: TRBD2 (6 bases). The CDR3 spans 16 residues. Per the germline V gene, CDR1 is SGHNT and CDR2 is YENEEA. Trimming pared 5 bases from V and 6 bases from J, leaving 21 bases between. CDR3 DNA sequence: TGTGCCAGCAGCCCCCGCTCCAGGGCCGGAGGGGATACGCAGTATTTT. Amino acids: CASSPRSRAGGDTQYF.

V usage is TRBV27 and J usage is TRBJ2-3; maybe TRBD2 (5 bases). CDR1 MNHEY and CDR2 SMNVEV come from the germline V gene (reference sequence). This CDR3 contains 16 residues. Trimming removed 6 bases from V and 0 bases from J, with 16 bases in between. CDR3 loop: CASSLVGGSSTDTQYF. CDR3 nucleotide sequence: TGTGCCAGCAGCTTAGTCGGCGGGTCTAGCACAGATACGCAGTATTTT.

The chain employs TRBV20-1 and TRBJ1-6; D gene ambiguous. V was trimmed by 4 bases and J by 7 bases, leaving 14 bases between them. The germline CDR1 and CDR2 sequences are DFQATT and SNEGSKA (reference sequence). CDR3 length: 14 amino acids. CDR3: CSATGSGRNSPLHF. The CDR3 coding sequence is TGCAGTGCTACCGGGTCCGGAAGGAATTCACCCCTCCACTTT.

This clone was recorded many times. The J gene is TRBJ2-3, the V gene TRBV27; D is uncertain. The CDR3 sequence is 14 residues long. The V and J ends lost 3 bases and 2 bases respectively, with 9 bases between them. Germline CDR1 and CDR2: MNHEY and SMNVEV (reference sequence). The DNA of the CDR3 is TGTGCCAGCAGTTTCCGTATGGCCACAGATACGCAGTATTTT. Translating gives CASSFRMATDTQYF.

This clone appeared many times. This chain joins TRBV5-1 and TRBJ2-1, with 16 bases lining up with TRBD2. The CDR3 spans 19 residues. Germline V gene lookup returns CDR1 SGHRS and CDR2 YFSETQ. V trimming: 4 bases; J trimming: 2 bases; junction bases outside the gene matches: 9. The DNA for the CDR3 is TGCGCCAGCAGCCCAGTCCCGGGACTAGCGGGGGGGACCTACAATGAGCAGTTCTTC. Translating it yields CASSPVPGLAGGTYNEQFF.

The chain carries TRBV15 and TRBJ2-1; no clear D. Between the trimmed V and J ends, which lost 6 bases and 7 bases, there was a span of 16 bases. This CDR3 is built from 14 residues. Per the germline V gene, CDR1 is LNHNV and CDR2 is YYDKDF (reference sequence). The CDR3 region is CATSKAGKGNEQFF. The CDR3 nucleotides read TGTGCCACCAGTAAGGCCGGTAAAGGGAATGAGCAGTTCTTC.

This clone was recorded only once. One end of the junction does not line up with germline, which may come from a read error. This chain uses TRBV6-2 or TRBV6-3 with TRBJ2-5; 10 nucleotides match TRBD2. The J call is uncertain, as TRBJ2-1 better fits the DNA end. This CDR3 is built from 19 residues. Germline lookup yields CDR1 MNHEY and CDR2 SVGEGT. CDR3 nucleotides: TGCGCCAGCAGTTTGGGGGCGAAGGAAGCGGGAGGGGCTAGGAATGAGCAGTTCTTC. The encoded protein is CASSLGAKEAGGARNEQFF.

By frequency in the sample, this clone is medium-sized. The V gene is TRBV27, the J gene TRBJ1-2; D is ambiguous. The CDR3 contains 16 residues. V was shortened by 1 base and J by 8 bases, with 20 bases between the two germline ends. Germline loops: CDR1 MNHEY, CDR2 SMNVEV (reference sequence). The CDR3: CASSLYSPEDLGGYTF. The CDR3 coding sequence is TGTGCCAGCAGTTTATATTCCCCAGAAGATCTAGGAGGCTACACCTTC.

Many counts were recorded for this clone. This rearrangement joins TRBV19 to TRBJ2-1; 11 bases are a match to TRBD2. Germline loops: CDR1 LNHDA, CDR2 SQIVND (reference sequence). The CDR3 has 16 residues. V lost 10 bases to trimming and J lost 0 bases; unmatched junction nucleotides: 8. CDR3 in DNA: TGTGCCACCTGGGGGACTAGCGGCAGCTCCTACAATGAGCAGTTCTTC. This gives the protein CATWGTSGSSYNEQFF.

This clone was counted only a few times. This chain connects TRBV28 to TRBJ2-7, with 7 bases that match TRBD2. V lost 9 bases and J lost 7; bases outside the gene matches: 24. The CDR3 is made up of 17 amino acids. Looked up from germline, CDR1 is MDHEN and CDR2 is SYDVKM. CDR3 sequence reads: CASKITGTIGRTGEQYF. Written as DNA, the CDR3 is TGTGCCAGTAAGATAACCGGGACTATCGGGAGGACGGGTGAGCAGTACTTC.

This clone was counted ten times or more. The gene calls are TRBV5-1 and TRBJ2-7, with 9 bases that match TRBD2. V shed 4 bases and J 4 bases; nucleotides not matched to a gene: 12. This CDR3 region has 16 residues. Germline CDR1 and CDR2: SGHRS and YFSETQ. The CDR3 sequence: CASSRGAGGPVYEQYF. The CDR3, as DNA: TGCGCCAGCAGCCGCGGGGCGGGAGGGCCAGTATACGAGCAGTACTTC.

The J gene is TRBJ1-2, the V gene TRBV18; D uncertain. This CDR3 is built from 16 residues. V shed 4 bases and J shed 0 bases, with 15 bases lying between them. Per germline, CDR1 KGHSH and CDR2 LQKENI. The CDR3 sequence is CASSLLGEKANYGYTF. The CDR3 DNA reads as TGTGCCAGCTCACTCCTGGGAGAGAAAGCTAACTATGGCTACACCTTC.

This clone appeared many times. The gene calls are TRBV4-1 and TRBJ2-5; 10 nucleotides align to TRBD2. V was clipped by 3 bases and J by 7 bases; unmatched bases: 14. The CDR3 runs to 17 residues. The germline gives CDR1 MGHRA, CDR2 YSYEKL. CDR3 sequence reads: CASSHPGTSDTRGTQYF. The CDR3, as DNA: TGCGCCAGCAGCCACCCCGGGACTAGCGACACAAGGGGGACCCAGTACTTC.

This clone was counted at least ten times. V and J are TRBV4-1 and TRBJ2-1, with D hard to call. The ends were cut back, 1 base at V and 7 bases at J, with 20 bases in the middle. The CDR3 extends over 17 amino acids. Germline values: CDR1 MGHRA, CDR2 YSYEKL. CDR3 DNA: TGCGCCAGCAGCCAAGGTATTTGGGGTGGGGATGGGAATGAGCAGTTCTTC. It specifies CASSQGIWGGDGNEQFF.

Comments on this clone: Germline and junction disagree at one end, which may indicate a read error. This chain connects TRBV6-1 to TRBJ1-6, with D perhaps matching TRBD1 (5 bases). Germline CDR1 MNHNS, CDR2 SASEGT. CDR3 length: 15 residues. The CDR3 region is CANTPLKGVHSRLHF. The CDR3 DNA reads TGTGCCAACACCCCTCTCAAAGGGGTCCATTCACGCCTCCACTTT.

The gene calls are TRBV12-3 or TRBV12-4 and TRBJ2-7; D gene ambiguous. V lost 3 bases, J lost 2 bases, and 11 bases lay in between. This CDR3 is built from 14 residues. In DNA form, the CDR3 reads TGTGCCAGCAGTTTCGGGTCAGCCCCCTACGAGCAGTACTTC. Its translation: CASSFGSAPYEQYF.